Listed below are T cell receptor beta chains from one sample, sequenced in a study of OX40 agonist ivuxolimab in advanced cancers. Only in-frame clones appear in the TCRdb table, and some are missing; sequencing was by immunoSEQ multiplex PCR. In the table there are tens of thousands of clones, 75% to 80% of which are singletons. This specimen was CD4+ or CD8+ T cells sorted from blood, taken in a trial of the OX40 agonist ivuxolimab. The receptors come from an adult with an advanced solid tumor such as melanoma, head and neck, liver or kidney cancer. The CDR3 runs from the conserved cysteine through the conserved F or W. D genes are given only for firm matches. Clone size appears in some rows only: once, few, many, or a class for an expanded clone.

J gene | V gene | D gene | clone size | CDR3 DNA | CDR3 protein
TRBJ1-2 | TRBV7-9 | . | once | TGTGCCGGCAGCTCCGCCCTCTATGGCTACACCTTC | CAGSSALYGYTF
TRBJ1-2 | TRBV7-9 | . | few | TGTGCCAGCAGCTTAGATTGGGGGAGCGATGGCTACACCTTC | CASSLDWGSDGYTF
TRBJ1-1 | TRBV7-2 | . | . | TGTGCCAGCAGCTCATCAGGGAGGAGTGACACTGAAGCTTTCTTT | CASSSSGRSDTEAFF
TRBJ1-1 | TRBV7-2 | . | . | TGTGCCAGCAGCAAGGGAACTGAAGCTTTCTTT | CASSKGTEAFF
TRBJ2-5 | TRBV9 | . | . | TGTGCCAGCAGCGTAGCTTGGGCACCGACAAAAGAGACCCAGTACTTC | CASSVAWAPTKETQYF
TRBJ1-1 | TRBV11-2 | . | . | TGTGCCAGCAGCCCGCGGGACAAGGTAGAGGCTTTCTTT | CASSPRDKVEAFF
TRBJ2-1 | TRBV9 | . | few | TGTGCCAGCAGCGTAGGCCGGGGCTCCTACAATGAGCAGTTCTTC | CASSVGRGSYNEQFF
TRBJ2-3 | TRBV7-2 | . | . | TGTGCCAGCAGCTACCGGGACACAGATAGAACAGATACGCAGTATTTT | CASSYRDTDRTDTQYF
TRBJ1-1 | TRBV6-5 | . | . | TGTGCCAGCAGTTACTCGATAACAGGGTCCGATTCTGAAGCTTTCTTT | CASSYSITGSDSEAFF
TRBJ2-5 | TRBV18 | . | . | TGTGCCAGCTCACCGCGGAGTCAAGAGACCCAGTACTTC | CASSPRSQETQYF
TRBJ2-7 | TRBV18 | . | . | TGTGCCAGCTCACCACCCCAGGGGATGAGAGAGCAGTACTTC | CASSPPQGMREQYF
TRBJ1-5 | TRBV25-1 | . | medium-sized | TGTGCCAGCAGTGAATGGGGGGACAATCAGCCCCAGCATTTT | CASSEWGDNQPQHF
TRBJ2-1 | TRBV15 | . | . | TGTGCCACCAGCAACTTCAGGGGATCCTACAATGAGCAGTTCTTC | CATSNFRGSYNEQFF
TRBJ2-1 | TRBV5-6 | TRBD1 | few | TGTGCCAGCAGCTTGTATGGGACAGGGCCCTACAATGAGCAGTTCTTC | CASSLYGTGPYNEQFF
TRBJ2-2 | TRBV7-3 | TRBD1 | . | TGTGCCAGCAGCTTAGGGGGACAGGGGTTTAACACCGGGGAGCTGTTTTTT | CASSLGGQGFNTGELFF
TRBJ2-7 | TRBV4-2 | TRBD2 | once | TGTGCCAGCAGCCATCCCCCCAAGGGGACTACCACTCTCTACGAGCAGTACTTC | CASSHPPKGTTTLYEQYF
TRBJ2-7 | TRBV5-1 | TRBD2 | . | TGCGCCAGCAGCTTGACTAGCGGGGGTTACGAGCAGTACTTC | CASSLTSGGYEQYF
TRBJ2-5 | TRBV5-1 | TRBD1 | once | TGCGCCAGCAGCTTGTTGGGACAGGGGGCTGAGACCCAGTACTTC | CASSLLGQGAETQYF
TRBJ1-2 | TRBV4-2 | . | . | TGTGCCAGCAGCCAAGAATTATCCCTCAGGGAGGGACACTATGGCTACACCTTC | CASSQELSLREGHYGYTF
TRBJ2-1 | TRBV5-6 | TRBD1 | . | TGTGCCAGCAGCCCCACAGGGGGCAGGGAGCAGTTCTTC | CASSPTGGREQFF
TRBJ1-2 | TRBV27 | . | . | TGTGCCAGCACGCAACAGCCACCGGGGCTCTATGGCTACACCTTC | CASTQQPPGLYGYTF
TRBJ2-5 | TRBV19 | . | . | TGTGCCAGTAGTATAGGGTCCCAGCCGTACCAAGAGACCCAGTACTTC | CASSIGSQPYQETQYF
TRBJ2-1 | TRBV10-1 | TRBD2 | . | TGCGCCAGCAGTTCCGGACTAGCGGGGTCGGATGAGCAGTTCTTC | CASSSGLAGSDEQFF
TRBJ2-7 | TRBV2 | . | . | TGTGCCAGCAGTGAGTTCCGGGAGTACGAGCAGTACTTC | CASSEFREYEQYF
TRBJ1-1 | TRBV12-1 | . | . | TGTGCCGAAAAGGGGTACACTGAAGCTTTCTTT | CAEKGYTEAFF
TRBJ2-1 | TRBV7-3 | . | . | TGTGCCAGCAGCCCCTCGAACAGGGAGCAGTTCTTC | CASSPSNREQFF
TRBJ1-2 | TRBV6-6 | . | once | TGTGCCAGCAGTTACGCGGGGGCTAACTATGGCTACACCTTC | CASSYAGANYGYTF
TRBJ2-5 | TRBV19 | . | few | TGTGCCAGTAACCCGGGACTTACTCCAGAGACCCAGTACTTC | CASNPGLTPETQYF
TRBJ2-3 | TRBV11-3 | TRBD1 | . | TGTGCCAGCAGCTCCCTATCTGTCGACAGGGATCCCACAGATACGCAGTATTTT | CASSSLSVDRDPTDTQYF
TRBJ2-7 | TRBV6-6 | . | . | TGTGCCAGCAGTTACGCGACAGGACCTCCCTACGAGCAGTACTTC | CASSYATGPPYEQYF
TRBJ2-1 | TRBV29-1 | TRBD1 | . | TGCAGCGTTGTTTCAGGGGGCTATGAGCAGTTCTTC | CSVVSGGYEQFF
TRBJ1-6 | TRBV6-5 | . | medium-sized | TGTGCCAGCAGCCTCGGGACTGATAATTCACCCCTCCACTTT | CASSLGTDNSPLHF
TRBJ1-3 | TRBV5-1 | . | . | TGCGCCAGCAGCGGAGAGGCCATCTCTGGAAACACCATATATTTT | CASSGEAISGNTIYF
TRBJ2-7 | TRBV5-5 | . | . | TGTGCCAGCAGCTTCCCCCGGGGTTACTCCTACGAGCAGTACTTC | CASSFPRGYSYEQYF
TRBJ1-2 | TRBV28 | . | . | TGTGCCAGCAGTCCCCTGTGGACCGGTAACTATGGCTACACCTTC | CASSPLWTGNYGYTF
TRBJ1-4 | TRBV6-5 | TRBD1 | once | TGTGCCAGCCCACCGGGACAGGATGAAAAACTGTTTTTT | CASPPGQDEKLFF
TRBJ2-7 | TRBV14 | TRBD2 | . | TGTGCCAGCAGCCGTGCGGGAGGCCTCCTCTACGAGCAGTACTTC | CASSRAGGLLYEQYF
TRBJ2-7 | TRBV5-6 | TRBD2 | few | TGTGCCAGCAGCCTTGGACACATGGGACTAGCGCGAGGACAGCAGTACTTC | CASSLGHMGLARGQQYF
TRBJ2-7 | TRBV30 | . | . | TGTGCCTGTTCAACAGGGCACGGGACCTACGAGCAGTACTTC | CACSTGHGTYEQYF
TRBJ1-1 | TRBV4-2 | . | . | TGTGCCAGCAGCCAAGATGTAGGGCAGGGGAGCGCTGAAGCTTTCTTT | CASSQDVGQGSAEAFF
TRBJ2-5 | TRBV5-1 | TRBD2 | . | TGCGCCAGCAGCTTGAACGGGGGGTACCAAGAGACCCAGTACTTC | CASSLNGGYQETQYF
TRBJ1-5 | TRBV6-1 | . | . | TGTACCAGCAGTGGGACCTACGGGGGGCCCATCCAGCCCCAGCATTTT | CTSSGTYGGPIQPQHF
TRBJ2-3 | TRBV7-7 | TRBD2 | . | TGTGCCAGCAGCCCGCGGGGGGCAGGGGCAGATACGCAGTATTTT | CASSPRGAGADTQYF
TRBJ2-7 | TRBV28 | . | . | TGTGCCAGCAGCCCCTCGTGGACGGGGACCTACGAAGGGCAGTACTTC | CASSPSWTGTYEGQYF
TRBJ1-2 | TRBV6-5 | TRBD1 | . | TGTGCCAGCAGCCGAGGCCCGGACAGGGGCTATGGCTACACCTTC | CASSRGPDRGYGYTF
TRBJ2-7 | TRBV25-1 | . | medium-sized | TGTGCCACCACTGTGGGGGACGAGCAGTACTTC | CATTVGDEQYF
TRBJ1-2 | TRBV4-2 | . | . | TGTGCCAGCAGCCAAGATGCACAGGGCTATGGCTACACCTTC | CASSQDAQGYGYTF
TRBJ2-6 | TRBV2 | . | . | TGTGCCAGCACCTTTGACGGGAGCTCTGGGGCCAACGTCCTGACTTTC | CASTFDGSSGANVLTF
TRBJ1-2 | TRBV19 | TRBD1 | . | TGTGCCAGTAGCGACCAGGGAGGGACAGGGATGAATGGCTACACCTTC | CASSDQGGTGMNGYTF
TRBJ2-7 | TRBV7-6 | TRBD2 | hyperexpanded | TGTGCCAGCAGCTTAGGTCCTAGCGGGAGAGTGAGCGAGCAGTACTTC | CASSLGPSGRVSEQYF
TRBJ1-5 | TRBV19 | . | . | TGTGCCAGTAGTCCTATCGGGGGATCAGGACAGCCCCAGCATTTT | CASSPIGGSGQPQHF